This T cell receptor beta chain derives from a study of cytomegalovirus exposure and HLA in healthy donors. Study context: Unique TCR beta sequences numbering some 110 million came from 150 million to 200 million T cells in an earlier analysis. Study-wide points: Reportedly, TCR beta sequences accurately predicted HLA-A and HLA-B alleles in most subjects. A list of roughly 160 TCR beta chains associated with cytomegalovirus was given.

This clone has just a few counts. Its target is unknown. PCR was performed using 60 Vbeta and 13 Jbeta primers. Clones were read by immunoSEQ multiplex PCR, and TCRdb kept only the in-frame ones, dropping some. The table includes 200,000 to 250,000 clones, approximately 68% detected once. Losses at the gene ends were 3 bases for V and 3 bases for J; bases not matched to a gene: 6. CDR1 is SGHRS and CDR2 is YFSETQ in the germline V gene. There are 16 residues in the CDR3. The chain has TRBV5-1 and TRBJ1-4; the match to TRBD1 covers 9 bases. Sample: PBMCs. This receptor was obtained from a woman in her twenties or thirties in good health and CMV-seronegative. CDR3 region: CASSSGTGFANEKLFF. DNA for the CDR3: TGCGCCAGCAGCTCCGGGACAGGGTTTGCTAATGAAAAACTGTTTTTT.